This T cell receptor beta chain was found in a study of control samples from healthy donors and cancer patients. Profiling relied on immunoSEQ multiplex PCR, and the TCRdb table lists in-frame clones only, not all of them. Of more than 95,000 clones in the sample, roughly 92% were seen once. Trimming removed 4 bases from V and 8 bases from J; junction bases left unmatched: 9. CDR3 length: 14 residues. Germline V lookup: CDR1 SGDLS, CDR2 YYNGEE. The chain couples TRBV9 to TRBJ1-2; 9 bases line up with TRBD1. Sequencing used PBMCs. The TCR originated in a man older than 75 with head and neck cancer. The CDR3 region has the DNA TGTGCCAGCAGCAGGACGGGACAGGGTCAAGGCTACACCTTC. This codes for CASSRTGQGQGYTF.